The source of this TCR beta chain is a study of blood T cells in healthy people across ages. Findings of the study overall: Donors of long life had a larger count of naive CD4+ cells and greater diversity than aged donors.

It was with a sample-barcoded 5' primer and a J-beta primer mix that a second PCR of about 6 to 12 cycles was run. A 12-random-nucleotide template-switch adaptor tagged each cDNA molecule. TCRdb ran MiXCR on the 5' RACE reads and lists one entry per CDR3 protein. The repertoire consists of around 1,000,000 distinct CDR3 sequences, with about two fifths occurring once and the leading ten covering about an eighth. Points on this clonotype: Its antigen is unknown.

Every donor gave roughly 9.2 milliliters of peripheral blood. This CDR3 contains 16 residues. Germline values: CDR1 SGHTA, CDR2 FQGNSA. V was trimmed by 0 bases and J by 5 bases, leaving 14 bases between them. The clonotype comes from a man between 18 and 35 years old in good health. The chain is built from TRBV7-2 and TRBJ2-1; a possible D gene is TRBD2 (5 bases). Sample: blood. CDR3 region: CASSLAPMTGNNEQFF. In nucleotides, the CDR3 is TGTGCCAGCAGCTTAGCCCCTATGACGGGGAACAATGAGCAGTTCTTC. Full variable domain (rest looked up from reference TRBV7-2 and TRBJ2-1): GAGVSQSPSNKVTEKGKDVELRCDPISGHTALYWYRQSLGQGLEFLIYFQGNSAPDKSGLPSDRFSAERTGGSVSTLTIQRTQQEDSAVYLCASSLAPMTGNNEQFFGPGTRLTVL.